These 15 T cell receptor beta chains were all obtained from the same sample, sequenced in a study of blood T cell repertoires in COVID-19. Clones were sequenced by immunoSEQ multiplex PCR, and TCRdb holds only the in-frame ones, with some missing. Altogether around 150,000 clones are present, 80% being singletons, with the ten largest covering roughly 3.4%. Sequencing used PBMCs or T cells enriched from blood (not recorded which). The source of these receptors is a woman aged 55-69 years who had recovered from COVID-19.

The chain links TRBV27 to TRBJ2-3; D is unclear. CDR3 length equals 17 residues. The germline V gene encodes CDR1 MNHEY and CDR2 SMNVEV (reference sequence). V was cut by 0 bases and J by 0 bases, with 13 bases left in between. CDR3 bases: TGTGCCAGCAGTTTATCGGTCCTTACAGCTAGCACAGATACGCAGTATTTT. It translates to CASSLSVLTASTDTQYF.

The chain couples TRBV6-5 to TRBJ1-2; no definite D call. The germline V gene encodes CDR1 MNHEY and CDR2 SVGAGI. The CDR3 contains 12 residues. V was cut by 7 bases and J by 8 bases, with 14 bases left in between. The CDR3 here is CASTSRMGGYTF. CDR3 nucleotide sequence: TGTGCCAGCACTAGCCGGATGGGAGGCTACACCTTC.

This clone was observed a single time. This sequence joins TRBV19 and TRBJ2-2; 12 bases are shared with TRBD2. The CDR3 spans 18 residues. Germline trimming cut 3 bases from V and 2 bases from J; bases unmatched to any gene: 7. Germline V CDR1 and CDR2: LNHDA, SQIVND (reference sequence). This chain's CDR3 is CASSILLAGGLNTGELFF. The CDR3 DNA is TGTGCCAGTAGTATCTTACTAGCGGGGGGACTAAACACCGGGGAGCTGTTTTTT.

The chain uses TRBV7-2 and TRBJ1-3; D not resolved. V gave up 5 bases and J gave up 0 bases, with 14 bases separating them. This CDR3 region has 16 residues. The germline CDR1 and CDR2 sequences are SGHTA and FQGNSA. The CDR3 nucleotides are TGTGCCAGCAGCCCCGGACGGGATTACTCTGGAAACACCATATATTTT. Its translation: CASSPGRDYSGNTIYF. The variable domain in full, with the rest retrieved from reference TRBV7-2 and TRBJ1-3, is GAGVSQSPSNKVTEKGKDVELRCDPISGHTALYWYRQSLGQGLEFLIYFQGNSAPDKSGLPSDRFSAERTGGSVSTLTIQRTQQEDSAVYLCASSPGRDYSGNTIYFGEGSWLTVV.

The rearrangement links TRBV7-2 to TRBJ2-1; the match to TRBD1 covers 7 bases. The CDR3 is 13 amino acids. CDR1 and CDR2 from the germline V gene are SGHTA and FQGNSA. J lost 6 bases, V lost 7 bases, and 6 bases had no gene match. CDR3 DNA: TGTGCCAGCACCCGACAGGGCCGCAATGAGCAGTTCTTC. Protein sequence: CASTRQGRNEQFF.

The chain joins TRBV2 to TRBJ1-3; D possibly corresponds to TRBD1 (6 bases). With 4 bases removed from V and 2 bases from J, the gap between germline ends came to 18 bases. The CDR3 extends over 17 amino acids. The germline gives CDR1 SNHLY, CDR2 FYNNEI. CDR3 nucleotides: TGTGCCAGCAGTGGAGTGGGGGCAGGGCCCCCTGGAAACACCATATATTTT. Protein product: CASSGVGAGPPGNTIYF.

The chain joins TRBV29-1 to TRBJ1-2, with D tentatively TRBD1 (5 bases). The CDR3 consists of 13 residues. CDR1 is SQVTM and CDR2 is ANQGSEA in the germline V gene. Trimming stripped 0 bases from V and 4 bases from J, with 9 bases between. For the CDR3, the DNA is TGCAGCGTTGAAGATCTTAGGGGCTATGGCTACACCTTC. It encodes CSVEDLRGYGYTF.

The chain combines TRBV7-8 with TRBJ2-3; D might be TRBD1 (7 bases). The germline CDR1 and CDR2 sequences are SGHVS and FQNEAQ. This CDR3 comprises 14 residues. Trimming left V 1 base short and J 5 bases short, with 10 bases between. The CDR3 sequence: CASSLGQGGDTQYF. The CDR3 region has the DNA TGTGCCAGCAGCTTAGGGCAGGGGGGAGATACGCAGTATTTT.

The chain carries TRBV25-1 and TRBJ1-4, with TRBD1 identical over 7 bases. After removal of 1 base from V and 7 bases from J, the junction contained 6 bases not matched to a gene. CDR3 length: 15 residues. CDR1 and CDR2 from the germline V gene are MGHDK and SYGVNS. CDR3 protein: CASSELQTGSEKLFF. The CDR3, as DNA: TGTGCCAGCAGTGAATTACAGACAGGGTCTGAAAAACTGTTTTTT.

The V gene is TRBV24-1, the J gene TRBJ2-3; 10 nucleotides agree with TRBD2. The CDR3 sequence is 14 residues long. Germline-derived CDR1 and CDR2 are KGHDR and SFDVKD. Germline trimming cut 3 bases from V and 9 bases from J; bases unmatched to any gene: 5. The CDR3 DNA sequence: TGTGCCACCAGTGATATTAGCGGGGGGTCAACGCAGTATTTT. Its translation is CATSDISGGSTQYF.

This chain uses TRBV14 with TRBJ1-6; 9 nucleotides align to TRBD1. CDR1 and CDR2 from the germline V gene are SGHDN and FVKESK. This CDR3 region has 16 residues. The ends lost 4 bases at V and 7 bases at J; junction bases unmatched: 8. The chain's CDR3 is CASSPTRDRVNSPLHF. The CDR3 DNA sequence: TGTGCCAGCAGCCCTACCCGGGACAGGGTAAATTCACCCCTCCACTTT.

CDR3 bases: TGTGCCAGCAGTGAGAGGGCTCGCAATCAGCCCCAGCATTTT. Encoded protein: CASSERARNQPQHF. This sequence joins TRBV6-1 and TRBJ1-5; unclear D gene. The CDR3 sequence is 14 residues long. Germline V gene data show CDR1 as MNHNS and CDR2 as SASEGT. V was trimmed by 3 bases and J by 2 bases, leaving 8 bases between them.

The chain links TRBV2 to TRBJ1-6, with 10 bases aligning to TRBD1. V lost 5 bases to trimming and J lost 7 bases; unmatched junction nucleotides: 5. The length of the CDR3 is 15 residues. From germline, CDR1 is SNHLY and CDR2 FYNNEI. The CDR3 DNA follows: TGTGCCAGCAGTCCGGGGACAGGGGCCAATTCACCCCTCCACTTT. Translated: CASSPGTGANSPLHF.

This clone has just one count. The chain's CDR3 is CSVEDPGGYGYTF. CDR3 nucleotide sequence: TGCAGCGTTGAAGATCCGGGGGGCTATGGCTACACCTTC. The chain couples TRBV29-1 to TRBJ1-2; D is perhaps TRBD1 (5 bases). The germline gives CDR1 SQVTM, CDR2 ANQGSEA. Trimming took 0 bases from V and 4 from J, leaving 9 bases between them. This CDR3 is 13 amino acids long.

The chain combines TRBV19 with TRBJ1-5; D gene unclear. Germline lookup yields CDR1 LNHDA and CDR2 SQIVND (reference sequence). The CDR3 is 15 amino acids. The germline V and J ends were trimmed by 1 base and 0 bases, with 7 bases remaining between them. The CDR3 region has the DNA TGTGCCAGTAGTATAGGGACTTATAGCAATCAGCCCCAGCATTTT. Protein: CASSIGTYSNQPQHF.